This T cell receptor (beta chain) is from a study of response to subunit inactivated influenza vaccine. Study-level findings and limits: Authors suggested each seasonal influenza vaccination recruits few new T cells.

TCRdb called the RT-PCR reads again in MiXCR, with one record for every CDR3 protein. Among 560,000 or so distinct CDR3 sequences listed, about 7.6% were seen once. Concerning this clonotype itself: Its antigen is still unknown.

The CDR3 loop spans 18 amino acids. With 2 bases clipped from V and 2 bases from J, the junction kept 9 bases outside the gene matches. From germline, CDR1 is MNHEY and CDR2 SVGAGI. The sequence derives from a man aged 45-69 years who received an inactivated influenza vaccine. V is TRBV6-5 and J is TRBJ2-7; 13 bases match TRBD2. The sequencing used PBMCs from blood, collected less than 30 months after vaccination. The CDR3 loop is CASSYTPPTSGRAYEQYF. The CDR3 region has the DNA TGTGCCAGCAGTTACACCCCTCCTACTAGCGGGAGGGCCTACGAGCAGTACTTC.